Listed below are T cell receptor beta chains from one sample, sequenced in a study of cytomegalovirus exposure and HLA in healthy donors. Clones were read by immunoSEQ multiplex PCR, and TCRdb kept only the in-frame ones, dropping some. The table shows about 130,000 clones, with roughly 82% occurring only once. Sequences were obtained from PBMCs. Receptors originate from a man younger than 45 in good health and CMV-seronegative. The CDR3 runs from the conserved cysteine through the conserved F or W. D genes are given only for firm matches. Size values are once, few and many counts, or a class for expanded clones, and some rows have none.

D	J	size	length	V	CDR3	DNA
TRBD1	TRBJ2-5	NA	16	TRBV28	CASSLVQGAPGETQYF	TGTGCCAGCTCCTTAGTCCAGGGGGCGCCGGGGGAGACCCAGTACTTC
NA	TRBJ1-3	NA	18	TRBV18	CASSPRNNRAASGNTIYF	TGTGCCAGCTCACCCCGTAACAACAGGGCGGCCTCTGGAAACACCATATATTTT
NA	TRBJ1-1	NA	16	TRBV15	CATSRDLTAMNTEAFF	TGTGCCACCAGCAGAGATTTAACAGCCATGAACACTGAAGCTTTCTTT
TRBD1	TRBJ1-6	NA	19	TRBV19	CASSIRGTAISRYNSPLHF	TGTGCCAGTAGTATCCGCGGGACAGCAATTTCCAGATATAATTCACCCCTCCACTTT
TRBD1	TRBJ1-1	NA	15	TRBV28	CASSLPTGGNTEAFF	TGTGCCAGCAGTCTCCCGACAGGGGGGAACACTGAAGCTTTCTTT
NA	TRBJ2-2	NA	13	TRBV27	CASSSRMAGELFF	TGTGCCAGCAGTTCTAGAATGGCCGGGGAGCTGTTTTTT
NA	TRBJ1-5	once	13	TRBV6-5	CASSLGNNQPQHF	TGTGCCAGCAGTCTGGGCAATAATCAGCCCCAGCATTTT
NA	TRBJ1-5	NA	16	TRBV4-2	CASSSGGGGDNQPQHF	TGTGCCAGCAGCTCGGGTGGGGGAGGGGACAATCAGCCCCAGCATTTT
TRBD2	TRBJ2-3	NA	16	TRBV5-1	CASSPGLAGYTDTQYF	TGCGCCAGCAGCCCCGGACTAGCGGGGTACACAGATACGCAGTATTTT
NA	TRBJ2-1	NA	12	TRBV7-6	CASSPRRGREFF	TGTGCCAGCAGCCCAAGGAGGGGCCGGGAGTTCTTC
NA	TRBJ1-4	NA	14	TRBV10-3	CAISASTANEKLFF	TGTGCCATCAGTGCCTCGACAGCTAATGAAAAACTGTTTTTT
NA	TRBJ2-1	NA	15	TRBV7-8	CASSFGSAVYNEQFF	TGTGCCAGCAGCTTCGGCTCGGCGGTTTACAATGAGCAGTTCTTC
NA	TRBJ2-7	NA	15	TRBV11-2	CASSLGTGETYEQYF	TGTGCCAGCAGCTTAGGTACGGGAGAGACCTACGAGCAGTACTTC
NA	TRBJ1-6	few	13	TRBV10-3	CAISGQGWAPLHF	TGTGCCATCAGTGGGCAGGGTTGGGCACCCCTCCACTTT
NA	TRBJ2-1	NA	12	TRBV7-9	CASSSLSNEQFF	TGTGCCAGCAGCTCCCTAAGTAATGAGCAGTTCTTC
NA	TRBJ2-2	NA	14	TRBV28	CASSTQGSTGELFF	TGTGCCAGCAGCACACAGGGTTCCACCGGGGAGCTGTTTTTT
TRBD1	TRBJ2-7	NA	15	TRBV6-5	CASSAAGTGMYEQYF	TGTGCCAGCAGTGCCGCGGGGACAGGGATGTACGAGCAGTACTTC
TRBD1	TRBJ1-5	NA	13	TRBV2	CASSPGQLQPQHF	TGTGCCAGCAGCCCGGGACAGCTTCAGCCCCAGCATTTT
TRBD2	TRBJ2-3	NA	16	TRBV10-1	CASSESSGRGIDTQYF	TGCGCCAGCAGTGAGTCGAGCGGGAGGGGGATAGATACGCAGTATTTT
TRBD1	TRBJ1-4	NA	17	TRBV9	CASSVGAGGTTNEKLFF	TGTGCCAGCAGCGTAGGCGCAGGGGGAACAACTAATGAAAAACTGTTTTTT
TRBD1	TRBJ1-4	NA	15	TRBV5-6	CASSTTGATNEKLFF	TGTGCCAGCAGCACCACAGGGGCAACTAATGAAAAACTGTTTTTT
NA	TRBJ2-5	NA	12	TRBV2	CASKGGGETQYF	TGTGCCAGCAAAGGGGGTGGAGAGACCCAGTACTTC
NA	TRBJ2-7	NA	14	TRBV7-6	CASSLGGPPYEQYF	TGTGCCAGCAGCTTAGGGGGGCCCCCCTACGAGCAGTACTTC
NA	TRBJ1-2	NA	14	TRBV7-2	CASSSGGGFAGYTF	TGTGCCAGCAGCTCCGGGGGGGGTTTCGCTGGCTACACCTTC
TRBD1	TRBJ1-2	NA	13	TRBV13	CASSQDRVYGYTF	TGTGCCAGCAGCCAGGACAGGGTCTATGGCTACACCTTC
TRBD1	TRBJ2-7	few	13	TRBV28	CATGTGGGYEQYF	TGTGCCACGGGGACAGGGGGGGGGTACGAGCAGTACTTC
TRBD1	TRBJ2-5	NA	16	TRBV11-2	CASSTSGGWGQETQYF	TGTGCCAGCAGCACCTCAGGGGGCTGGGGGCAAGAGACCCAGTACTTC
NA	TRBJ1-1	NA	14	TRBV5-1	CASSPQSVNTEAFF	TGCGCCAGCAGCCCCCAGTCCGTCAACACTGAAGCTTTCTTT
NA	TRBJ1-4	NA	15	TRBV7-9	CASSQAIGGDEKLFF	TGTGCCAGCAGCCAGGCGATTGGAGGGGACGAAAAACTGTTTTTT
NA	TRBJ2-3	NA	15	TRBV5-1	CASSLVRTSTDTQYF	TGCGCCAGCAGCTTGGTGCGGACTAGCACAGATACGCAGTATTTT
NA	TRBJ1-2	NA	14	TRBV21-1	CASTRTGINYGYTF	TGTGCCAGCACAAGGACAGGGATTAACTATGGCTACACCTTC
TRBD2	TRBJ2-1	NA	16	TRBV23-1	CASSQSPSGLYNEQFF	TGCGCCAGCAGTCAATCGCCTAGCGGCCTCTACAATGAGCAGTTCTTC
NA	TRBJ1-3	once	15	TRBV4-1	CASSQDTGSGNTIYF	TGCGCCAGCAGCCAAGACACGGGATCTGGAAACACCATATATTTT
NA	TRBJ1-1	NA	14	TRBV6-5	CASSVEAGNTEAFF	TGTGCCAGCTCAGTTGAGGCGGGAAACACTGAAGCTTTCTTT